This is a list of T cell receptor beta chains from one sample in a study of blood T cell repertoires in COVID-19. Some clones are missing from TCRdb's copy, which holds only in-frame ones; the method was immunoSEQ multiplex PCR. Of 40,000 or so clones detected, almost 85% appear once; the ten largest clones hold 9.9%. Input material: peripheral blood. These TCRs come from a human donor in a cohort sampled during active COVID-19. CDR3s include the opening cysteine and the closing phenylalanine or tryptophan. D genes are given only for firm matches. Size tells how often a clone was seen (once, few, many) or the class of an expanded clone, and some rows leave it out.

TGTGCCAGCAGCTCCAGGGTTTCCTACGAGCAGTACTTC | CASSSRVSYEQYF | - | TRBJ2-7 | TRBV7-2 | few
TGCGCCAGCAGCTTGGGAGGCAATGAGGTTAATGAGCAGTTCTTC | CASSLGGNEVNEQFF | - | TRBJ2-1 | TRBV5-1 | -
TGTGCCAGCAGCCAAGGGGCGGGGGACGCAGATACGCAGTATTTT | CASSQGAGDADTQYF | TRBD2 | TRBJ2-3 | TRBV4-2 | -
TGTGCCAGCAGCCGTCTCATACAGGGGAACAATTCACCCCTCCACTTT | CASSRLIQGNNSPLHF | TRBD1 | TRBJ1-6 | TRBV28 | -
TGTGCCAGCAGCCAAGATCTGCGACTAGCGCCCGGGGAGCTGTTTTTT | CASSQDLRLAPGELFF | TRBD2 | TRBJ2-2 | TRBV3-1/TRBV3-2 | -
TGTGCCAGTAGACGGCCCCCTGGGGGGGCGGGCGGCTACACCTTC | CASRRPPGGAGGYTF | - | TRBJ1-2 | TRBV19 | -
TGTGCCAGCAGTCCCCCGGGGGGTCTCCAGTTCTTC | CASSPPGGLQFF | TRBD2 | TRBJ2-1 | TRBV6-5 | -
TGTGCCAGCAGTCGCGAAGAGACCCAGTACTTC | CASSREETQYF | - | TRBJ2-5 | TRBV25-1 | once
TGTGCCAGCAGACCTAGGGGTCGCCACGAGCAGTACTTC | CASRPRGRHEQYF | - | TRBJ2-7 | TRBV6-5 | -
TGTGCCAGCAGTGAATCAGGGCTGCGGGGGCACACCGGGGAGCTGTTTTTT | CASSESGLRGHTGELFF | - | TRBJ2-2 | TRBV25-1 | -
TGCAGTGCTAGTCCTATAGCGGGAGGGCTGAAATCCCAAGAGACCCAGTACTTC | CSASPIAGGLKSQETQYF | TRBD2 | TRBJ2-5 | TRBV20-1 | -
TGTGCCATCAGTGAGTCGGGGGGGGAATACACTGAAGCTTTCTTT | CAISESGGEYTEAFF | - | TRBJ1-1 | TRBV10-3 | -
TGCGCCAGCAGCCAGAGAGGCGGGGAGCTGTTTTTT | CASSQRGGELFF | - | TRBJ2-2 | TRBV5-1 | -
TGCAGTGCTAGTATCAGCGGGGGCACAGATACGCAGTATTTT | CSASISGGTDTQYF | TRBD2 | TRBJ2-3 | TRBV20-1 | -
TGCGCCAGCAGCTCGGGGACACCAAAAGAGACCCAGTACTTC | CASSSGTPKETQYF | - | TRBJ2-5 | TRBV5-1 | once
TGCGCCAGCAGCCCCTATGAGGGCCCCACCGGGGAGCTGTTTTTT | CASSPYEGPTGELFF | - | TRBJ2-2 | TRBV5-1 | -
TGCGCCAGCAGCGGCTCCGGGACAGGGGCCACTGAAGCTTTCTTT | CASSGSGTGATEAFF | TRBD1 | TRBJ1-1 | TRBV5-1 | few
TGTGCCAGCAGCTTATCGCAGGGACAGCCCCAGCATTTT | CASSLSQGQPQHF | - | TRBJ1-5 | TRBV7-9 | -
TGTGCCTCGGCGGCTAGCGGGTACGAGCAGTACTTC | CASAASGYEQYF | TRBD2 | TRBJ2-7 | TRBV7-9 | few
TGTGCCAGCAGTTTAAGTCAGTCCTACGAGCAGTACTTC | CASSLSQSYEQYF | - | TRBJ2-7 | TRBV6-5 | -
TGTGCCAGCAGCCTGGGCGGGGATTATGGCTACACCTTC | CASSLGGDYGYTF | - | TRBJ1-2 | TRBV7-9 | -
TGTGCCAGCAGCTTAGTGTCAGCTTTGAGGTCTGGGGCCAACGTCCTGACTTTC | CASSLVSALRSGANVLTF | - | TRBJ2-6 | TRBV7-9 | -
TGTGCCAGCAGCCAAGGTAGGGGGACCTACGAGCAGTACTTC | CASSQGRGTYEQYF | - | TRBJ2-7 | TRBV14 | -
TGTGCCACCAGTGATCGTCTCGGTGAGCAGTTCTTC | CATSDRLGEQFF | - | TRBJ2-1 | TRBV24-1 | -
TGTGCCAGCAGCATGGGACTAGCGGCCACCTACGAGCAGTACTTC | CASSMGLAATYEQYF | TRBD2 | TRBJ2-7 | TRBV7-3 | -
TGTGCCAGCAGTCCCCGGGACAGATACTACTACGAGCAGTACTTC | CASSPRDRYYYEQYF | TRBD1 | TRBJ2-7 | TRBV6-5 | -
TGCGCCAGCAGCCTACTGACTAGCGGATTTACCAATGAGCAGTTCTTC | CASSLLTSGFTNEQFF | TRBD2 | TRBJ2-1 | TRBV5-1 | -
TGTGCCAGCAGCCCTCGAGGTAGGGCCAGGGAAGGAATTGGGGAGCTGTTTTTT | CASSPRGRAREGIGELFF | - | TRBJ2-2 | TRBV9 | -
TGTGCCAGCAGCTTTGGGCTCTTCGGCACAGATACGCAGTATTTT | CASSFGLFGTDTQYF | - | TRBJ2-3 | TRBV7-2 | -
TGCGCCAGCAGCTTACAGGACCACCAAGAGACCCAGTACTTC | CASSLQDHQETQYF | - | TRBJ2-5 | TRBV5-1 | -
TGCGCCAGCAGCTTGGGCGCAATCTCTGGGGCCAACGTCCTGACTTTC | CASSLGAISGANVLTF | - | TRBJ2-6 | TRBV5-1 | once
TGTGCCAGCAGCTCGCGGGGGAGAGATTCACCCCTCCACTTT | CASSSRGRDSPLHF | - | TRBJ1-6 | TRBV2 | few
TGTGCCAGCAGTGATGACGGGAGGAATGGCTACACCTTC | CASSDDGRNGYTF | - | TRBJ1-2 | TRBV2 | -
TGTGCCAGCTCACCACCGGAGGGAAGCTCTGGAAACACCATATATTTT | CASSPPEGSSGNTIYF | - | TRBJ1-3 | TRBV18 | once